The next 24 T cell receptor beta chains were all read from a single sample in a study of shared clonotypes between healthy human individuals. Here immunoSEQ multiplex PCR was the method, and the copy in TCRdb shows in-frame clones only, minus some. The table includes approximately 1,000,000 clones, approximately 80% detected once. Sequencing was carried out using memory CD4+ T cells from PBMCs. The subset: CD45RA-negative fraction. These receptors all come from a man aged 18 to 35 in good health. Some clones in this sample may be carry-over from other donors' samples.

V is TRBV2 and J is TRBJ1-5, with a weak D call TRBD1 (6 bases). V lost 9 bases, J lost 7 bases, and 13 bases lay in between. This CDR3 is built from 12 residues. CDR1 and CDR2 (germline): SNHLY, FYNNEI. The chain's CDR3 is CASYREGQPQHF. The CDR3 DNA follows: TGTGCCAGTTACAGGGAGGGACAGCCCCAGCATTTT.

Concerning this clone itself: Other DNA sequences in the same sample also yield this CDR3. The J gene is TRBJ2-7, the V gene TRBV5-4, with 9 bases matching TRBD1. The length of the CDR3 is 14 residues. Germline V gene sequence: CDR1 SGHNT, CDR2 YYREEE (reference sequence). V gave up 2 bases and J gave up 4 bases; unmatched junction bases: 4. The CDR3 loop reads CASSFPGQGYEQYF. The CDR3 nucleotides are TGTGCCAGCAGCTTCCCGGGACAGGGATACGAGCAGTACTTC.

The CDR3 reads CASSYGTGGIGYTF. CDR3 in DNA: TGTGCCAGCAGTTACGGGACAGGGGGCATTGGCTACACCTTC. This sequence joins TRBV6-6 and TRBJ1-2; TRBD1 agrees at 12 bases. The CDR3 has 14 residues. CDR1 is MNHNY, CDR2 SVGAGI, per germline (reference sequence). Losses at the gene ends were 2 bases for V and 7 bases for J; bases not matched to a gene: 2.

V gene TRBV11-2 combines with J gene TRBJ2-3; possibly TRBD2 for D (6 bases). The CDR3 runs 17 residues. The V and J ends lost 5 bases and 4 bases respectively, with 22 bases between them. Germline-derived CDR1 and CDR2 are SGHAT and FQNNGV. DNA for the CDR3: TGTGCCAGCAGCACCAGACTAGATTCCGCCACGGCAGATACGCAGTATTTT. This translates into CASSTRLDSATADTQYF.

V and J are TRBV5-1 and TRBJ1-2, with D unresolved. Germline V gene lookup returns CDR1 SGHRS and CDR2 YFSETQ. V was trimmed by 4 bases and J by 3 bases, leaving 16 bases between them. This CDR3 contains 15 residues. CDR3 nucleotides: TGCGCCAGCAGCAAGGACCCTAGGAAGGACTATGGCTACACCTTC. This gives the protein CASSKDPRKDYGYTF.

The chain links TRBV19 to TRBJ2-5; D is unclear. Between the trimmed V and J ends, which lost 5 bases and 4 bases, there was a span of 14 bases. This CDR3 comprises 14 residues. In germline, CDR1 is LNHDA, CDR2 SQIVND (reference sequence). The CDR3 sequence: CASSPRNRRETQYF. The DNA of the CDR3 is TGTGCCAGTAGTCCCCGGAACCGGAGAGAGACCCAGTACTTC. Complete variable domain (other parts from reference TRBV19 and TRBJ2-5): DGGITQSPKYLFRKEGQNVTLSCEQNLNHDAMYWYRQDPGQGLRLIYYSQIVNDFQKGDIAEGYSVSREKKESFPLTVTSAQKNPTAFYLCASSPRNRRETQYFGPGTRLLVL.

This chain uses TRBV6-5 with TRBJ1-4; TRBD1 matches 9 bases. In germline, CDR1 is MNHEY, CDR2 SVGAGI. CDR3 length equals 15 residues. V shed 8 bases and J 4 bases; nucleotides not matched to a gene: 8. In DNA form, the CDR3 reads TGTGCCAGCGCAACAGGGGGCGCCGGTAATGAAAAACTGTTTTTT. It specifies CASATGGAGNEKLFF.

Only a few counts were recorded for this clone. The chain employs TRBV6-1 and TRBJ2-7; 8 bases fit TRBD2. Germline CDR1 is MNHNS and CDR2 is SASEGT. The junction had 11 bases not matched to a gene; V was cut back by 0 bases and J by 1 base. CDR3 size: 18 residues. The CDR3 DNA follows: TGTGCCAGCAGTGAAGCGTTAGTTAGCGGGACGCTATCCTACGAGCAGTACTTC. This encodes CASSEALVSGTLSYEQYF.

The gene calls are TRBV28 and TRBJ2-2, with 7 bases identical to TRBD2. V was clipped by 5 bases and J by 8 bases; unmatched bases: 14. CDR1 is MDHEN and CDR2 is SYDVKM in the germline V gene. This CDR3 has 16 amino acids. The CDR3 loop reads CASSTTGGTKTGELFF. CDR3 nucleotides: TGTGCCAGCAGTACCACGGGGGGAACAAAGACAGGGGAGCTGTTTTTT.

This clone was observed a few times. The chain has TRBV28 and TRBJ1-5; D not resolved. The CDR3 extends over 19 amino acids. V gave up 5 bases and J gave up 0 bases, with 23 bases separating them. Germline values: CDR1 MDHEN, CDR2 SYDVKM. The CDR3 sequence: CASSPYRSPRHGSNQPQHF. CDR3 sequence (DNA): TGTGCCAGCAGTCCCTATCGCAGCCCCAGGCACGGTAGCAATCAGCCCCAGCATTTT.

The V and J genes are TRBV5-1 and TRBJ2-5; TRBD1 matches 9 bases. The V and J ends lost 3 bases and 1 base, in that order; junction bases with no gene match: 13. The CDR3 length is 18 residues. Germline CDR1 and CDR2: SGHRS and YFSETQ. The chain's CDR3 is CASSYTGTGRGVQETQYF. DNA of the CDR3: TGCGCCAGCAGCTACACCGGGACAGGGAGAGGAGTCCAAGAGACCCAGTACTTC.

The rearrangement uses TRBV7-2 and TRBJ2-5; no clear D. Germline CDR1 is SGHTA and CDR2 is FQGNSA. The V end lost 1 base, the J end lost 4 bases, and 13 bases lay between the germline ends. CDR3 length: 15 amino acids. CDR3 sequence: CASSLGIGFGETQYF. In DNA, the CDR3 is TGTGCCAGCAGCTTAGGGATAGGGTTTGGAGAGACCCAGTACTTC.

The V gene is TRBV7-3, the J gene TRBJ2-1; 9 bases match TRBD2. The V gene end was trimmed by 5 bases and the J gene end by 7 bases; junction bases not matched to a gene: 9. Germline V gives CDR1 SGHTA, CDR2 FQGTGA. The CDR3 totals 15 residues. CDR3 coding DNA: TGTGCCAGCAGCCACGGTAGCGGGAGTATAAATGAGCAGTTCTTC. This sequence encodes CASSHGSGSINEQFF.

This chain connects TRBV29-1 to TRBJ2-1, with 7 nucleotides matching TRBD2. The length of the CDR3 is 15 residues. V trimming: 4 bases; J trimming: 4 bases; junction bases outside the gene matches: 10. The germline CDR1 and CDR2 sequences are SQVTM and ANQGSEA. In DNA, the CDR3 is TGCAGCGTTGTAGAAGTCCAGCGGGGTTACAATGAGCAGTTCTTC. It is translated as CSVVEVQRGYNEQFF.

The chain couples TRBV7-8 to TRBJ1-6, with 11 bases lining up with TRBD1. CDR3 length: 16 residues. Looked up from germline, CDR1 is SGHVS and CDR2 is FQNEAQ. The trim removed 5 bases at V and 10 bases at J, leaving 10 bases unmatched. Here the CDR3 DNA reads TGTGCCAGCAGCAGAGCAGGACAGGGGGCTGGGTCACCCCTCCACTTT. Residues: CASSRAGQGAGSPLHF.

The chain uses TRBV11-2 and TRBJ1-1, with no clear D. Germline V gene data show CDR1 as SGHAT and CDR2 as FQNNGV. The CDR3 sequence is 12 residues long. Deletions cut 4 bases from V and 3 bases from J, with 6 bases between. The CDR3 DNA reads TGTGCCAGCAGCTGGCGTGACACTGAAGCTTTCTTT. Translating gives CASSWRDTEAFF.

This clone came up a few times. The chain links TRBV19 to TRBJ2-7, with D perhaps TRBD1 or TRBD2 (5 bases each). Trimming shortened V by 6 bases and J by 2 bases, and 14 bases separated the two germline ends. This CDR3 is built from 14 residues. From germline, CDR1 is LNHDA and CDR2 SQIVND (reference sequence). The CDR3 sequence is CASRPRVGPYEQYF. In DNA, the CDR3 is TGTGCCAGTAGGCCCAGGGTGGGACCCTACGAGCAGTACTTC.

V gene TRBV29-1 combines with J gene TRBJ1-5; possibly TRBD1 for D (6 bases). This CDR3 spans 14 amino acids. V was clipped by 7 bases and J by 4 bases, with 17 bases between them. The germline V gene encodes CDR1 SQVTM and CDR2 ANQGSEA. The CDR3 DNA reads TGCAGCGCAATCGGGAGGGGGAATAATCAGCCCCAGCATTTT. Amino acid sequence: CSAIGRGNNQPQHF.

This CDR3 reads CASRPKDRAGTEAFF. The CDR3 DNA reads TGTGCCAGCAGACCTAAGGACAGGGCAGGGACTGAAGCTTTCTTT. The chain carries TRBV6-5 and TRBJ1-1; TRBD1 agrees at 8 bases. This CDR3 has 15 residues. V lost 6 bases to trimming and J lost 5 bases; unmatched junction nucleotides: 11. The germline V gene encodes CDR1 MNHEY and CDR2 SVGAGI.

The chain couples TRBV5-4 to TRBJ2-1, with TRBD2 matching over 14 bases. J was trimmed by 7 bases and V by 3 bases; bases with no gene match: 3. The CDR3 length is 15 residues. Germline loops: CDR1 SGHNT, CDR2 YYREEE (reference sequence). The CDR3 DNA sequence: TGTGCCAGCAGCTCGGGGACTAGCGGGAGAAATGAGCAGTTCTTC. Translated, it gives CASSSGTSGRNEQFF.

CDR3 region: CASSIRGLVVDTQYF. In nucleotides, the CDR3 is TGTGCCAGCAGTATTAGGGGACTAGTGGTGGATACGCAGTATTTT. This chain links TRBV2 with TRBJ2-3, with TRBD2 identical over 8 bases. This CDR3 is built from 15 residues. Trimming took 5 bases from V and 6 from J; bases not matched to a gene: 10. The germline V gene encodes CDR1 SNHLY and CDR2 FYNNEI. The full variable domain, with the rest looked up from reference TRBV2 and TRBJ2-3, is EPEVTQTPSHQVTQMGQEVILRCVPISNHLYFYWYRQILGQKVEFLVSFYNNEISEKSEIFDDQFSVERPDGSNFTLKIRSTKLEDSAMYFCASSIRGLVVDTQYFGPGTRLTVL.

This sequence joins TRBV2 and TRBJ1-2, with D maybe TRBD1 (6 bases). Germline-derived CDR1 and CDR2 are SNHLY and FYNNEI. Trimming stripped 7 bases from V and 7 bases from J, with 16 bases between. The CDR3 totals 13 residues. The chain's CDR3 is CASIQGSPSGYTF. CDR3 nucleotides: TGTGCCAGCATCCAGGGGTCTCCCAGTGGCTACACCTTC.

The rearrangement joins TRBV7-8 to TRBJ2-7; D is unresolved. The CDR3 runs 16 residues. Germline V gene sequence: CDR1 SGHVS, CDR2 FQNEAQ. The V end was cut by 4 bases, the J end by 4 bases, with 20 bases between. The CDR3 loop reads CASSSYRVGSAYEQYF. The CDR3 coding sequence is TGTGCCAGCAGCTCCTACCGGGTAGGATCGGCTTACGAGCAGTACTTC.

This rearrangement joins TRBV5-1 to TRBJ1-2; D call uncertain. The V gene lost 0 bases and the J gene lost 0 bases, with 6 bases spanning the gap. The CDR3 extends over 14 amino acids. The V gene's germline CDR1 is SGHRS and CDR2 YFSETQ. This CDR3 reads CASSLGHPNYGYTF. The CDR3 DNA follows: TGCGCCAGCAGCTTGGGACATCCTAACTATGGCTACACCTTC.